Below are 32 T cell receptor beta chains sequenced from a single sample in a study of control samples from healthy donors and cancer patients. Method: immunoSEQ multiplex PCR; TCRdb's copy keeps in-frame clones and lacks some. The data show 100,000 or so clones, 80% to 95% seen once. The sequencing sample was made of blood. These receptors all come from a woman in her twenties or thirties in good health.

The J gene is TRBJ1-5, the V gene TRBV3-1 (or the pseudogene TRBV3-2); D gene uncertain. The V gene's germline CDR1 is LGHDT and CDR2 YNNKEL (reference sequence). The germline V and J ends were trimmed by 1 base and 0 bases, with 7 bases remaining between them. The CDR3 totals 15 residues. CDR3 region: CASSQGYNSNQPQHF. For the CDR3, the DNA is TGTGCCAGCAGCCAAGGGTACAATAGCAATCAGCCCCAGCATTTT.

The chain joins TRBV2 to TRBJ2-7; D unclear. The V gene lost 6 bases and the J gene lost 6 bases, with 6 bases spanning the gap. This CDR3 comprises 10 residues. Germline CDR1 SNHLY, CDR2 FYNNEI. This CDR3 is CASRMLEQYF. CDR3 DNA: TGTGCCAGCAGGATGCTCGAGCAGTACTTC.

The genes are TRBV9 and TRBJ1-1; a possible D gene is TRBD1 (6 bases). V lost 2 bases to trimming and J lost 2 bases, with 19 bases between them. The CDR3 length is 17 residues. Germline V gene sequence: CDR1 SGDLS, CDR2 YYNGEE. For the CDR3, the DNA is TGTGCCAGCAGCGTCGGACAGCGTGGAGGGGTTAACACTGAAGCTTTCTTT. Its translation: CASSVGQRGGVNTEAFF.

This chain connects TRBV6-2 or TRBV6-3 to TRBJ1-4; 7 bases are shared with TRBD1. Germline V gene sequence: CDR1 MNHEY, CDR2 SVGEGT. Unmatched junction bases numbered 18, after V lost 2 bases and J lost 0 bases. This CDR3 is 21 amino acids long. This CDR3 reads CASSYRIPDRFSRATNEKLFF. The CDR3, as DNA: TGTGCCAGCAGTTACCGGATCCCGGACAGGTTCTCCCGAGCAACTAATGAAAAACTGTTTTTT.

The chain recombines TRBV19 with TRBJ1-3; 8 bases fit TRBD1. CDR3 length equals 19 residues. Per germline, CDR1 LNHDA and CDR2 SQIVND (reference sequence). J lost 0 bases, V lost 2 bases, and 12 bases had no gene match. The CDR3 nucleotides read TGTGCCAGTAGTATAACTGGGACAGGATCCGTTCACTCTGGAAACACCATATATTTT. Translation gives CASSITGTGSVHSGNTIYF.

The chain has TRBV18 and TRBJ2-1; 12 positions agree with TRBD2. J lost 10 bases, V lost 0 bases, and 7 bases had no gene match. The germline V gene encodes CDR1 KGHSH and CDR2 LQKENI. CDR3 length equals 16 residues. The CDR3 reads CASSPPTSGRLAEQFF. The CDR3 DNA follows: TGTGCCAGCTCACCACCCACTAGCGGGAGGCTCGCAGAGCAGTTCTTC.

This clone has only one observation. The chain uses TRBV2 and TRBJ2-1; 11 positions match TRBD2. CDR3 size: 16 residues. V was pared by 6 bases and J by 5 bases, with 9 bases of the junction left unmatched. Germline CDR1 SNHLY, CDR2 FYNNEI. The CDR3, as DNA: TGTGCCAGCAGGTCTAGCGGGAGGACCTGGGACAATGAGCAGTTCTTC. Translation gives CASRSSGRTWDNEQFF.

CDR3 protein: CASSPTPGQGLFGYTF. In DNA, the CDR3 is TGTGCCAGCAGCCCAACCCCGGGACAGGGGCTTTTTGGCTACACCTTC. The V and J genes are TRBV3-1 (or the pseudogene TRBV3-2) and TRBJ1-2, with 10 bases fitting TRBD1. Germline CDR1 and CDR2: LGHDT and YNNKEL (reference sequence). Trimming took 4 bases from V and 7 from J; bases not matched to a gene: 12. The CDR3 runs 16 residues.

The V and J genes are TRBV19 and TRBJ2-2; 7 bases line up with TRBD1. The CDR3 extends over 15 amino acids. Germline CDR1 LNHDA, CDR2 SQIVND (reference sequence). With V trimmed by 6 bases and J by 4 bases, 8 bases remained unmatched. The CDR3 DNA reads as TGTGCCAGTAGCCCCACCACAGGGGCCACCGGGGAGCTGTTTTTT. This sequence encodes CASSPTTGATGELFF.

The V and J genes are TRBV6-5 and TRBJ1-2; D is unresolved. The germline V gene has CDR1 MNHEY and CDR2 SVGAGI. This CDR3 is 15 amino acids long. Trimming took off 0 bases at V and 6 bases at J, with 14 bases between the two ends. The DNA for the CDR3 is TGTGCCAGCAGTTACTCTGGCAGGCGGAGGCATGGCTACACCTTC. This translates into CASSYSGRRRHGYTF.

The chain links TRBV3-1 (or the pseudogene TRBV3-2) to TRBJ1-6, with D unclear. V lost 7 bases to trimming and J lost 8 bases, with 18 bases between them. The V gene's germline CDR1 is LGHDT and CDR2 YNNKEL (reference sequence). The CDR3 totals 15 residues. For the CDR3, the DNA is TGTGCCAGCAAGTCCTCAGCGGGGAGGTATTCACCCCTCCACTTT. Encoded protein: CASKSSAGRYSPLHF.

The CDR3 DNA reads TGCGCCAGCAGCTTGACAGAGCTAGCGGGGAGCACAGATACGCAGTATTTT. This gives the protein CASSLTELAGSTDTQYF. This chain connects TRBV5-1 to TRBJ2-3; 9 positions match TRBD2. V shed 1 base, J shed 0 bases, and the junction held 6 bases outside the gene matches. The CDR3 loop spans 17 amino acids. Germline loops: CDR1 SGHRS, CDR2 YFSETQ.

The J gene is TRBJ1-1, the V gene TRBV10-1; no clear D gene. This CDR3 has 14 residues. The V gene's germline CDR1 is WNHNN and CDR2 SYGVQD (reference sequence). With 2 bases removed from V and 1 base from J, the gap between germline ends came to 8 bases. This CDR3 is CASSEEPTNTEAFF. CDR3 DNA sequence: TGCGCCAGCAGTGAGGAACCGACGAACACTGAAGCTTTCTTT.

The chain employs TRBV9 and TRBJ1-1; D is undetermined. Germline lookup yields CDR1 SGDLS and CDR2 YYNGEE. This CDR3 has 15 amino acids. V was shortened by 0 bases and J by 0 bases, with 9 bases between the two germline ends. The CDR3 region is CASSVESNMNTEAFF. In DNA form, the CDR3 reads TGTGCCAGCAGCGTAGAGAGTAATATGAACACTGAAGCTTTCTTT.

V and J are TRBV12-3 or TRBV12-4 and TRBJ1-1, with 8 bases identical to TRBD1. Trimming removed 6 bases from V and 7 bases from J; junction bases left unmatched: 7. CDR3 length: 13 amino acids. DNA for the CDR3: TGTGCCAGCAGGGGGACAGGTCCCGTTGAAGCTTTCTTT. The encoded protein is CASRGTGPVEAFF.

The chain is built from TRBV5-1 and TRBJ1-1, with D possibly being TRBD1 (5 bases). The germline V gene encodes CDR1 SGHRS and CDR2 YFSETQ. This CDR3 is 14 amino acids long. The V and J ends lost 3 bases and 5 bases respectively, with 14 bases between them. The CDR3 nucleotides are TGCGCCAGCAGCTACGACAGCGTGCTGACTGAAGCTTTCTTT. Its protein product is CASSYDSVLTEAFF.

The genes are TRBV10-1 and TRBJ1-1; 8 bases align to TRBD1. V was clipped by 3 bases and J by 11 bases; unmatched bases: 8. Germline V lookup: CDR1 WNHNN, CDR2 SYGVQD (reference sequence). There are 13 residues in the CDR3. In DNA, the CDR3 is TGCGCCAGCAGTGAAGCAGGGGGCGGAAGGGCTTTCTTT. Amino acids: CASSEAGGGRAFF.

The chain combines TRBV12-3 or TRBV12-4 with TRBJ2-1; D gene unclear. Trimming pared 7 bases from V and 6 bases from J, leaving 7 bases between. The CDR3 contains 11 residues. The CDR3, as DNA: TGTGCCAGCAACCGAGGCAATGAGCAGTTCTTC. It encodes CASNRGNEQFF.

The chain joins TRBV21-1 to TRBJ2-3; TRBD2 was called by the table and not checked on the DNA. TRBV21-1 is marked as a pseudogene. This CDR3 spans 15 amino acids. The chain's CDR3 is CARRTSLASTDTQYF. In nucleotides, the CDR3 is TGTGCCAGACGGACTAGTCTAGCGAGCACAGATACGCAGTATTTT.

This chain connects TRBV18 to TRBJ1-5, with D tentatively TRBD1 (6 bases). V dropped 2 bases and J dropped 1 base, with 9 bases sitting between them. CDR1 and CDR2 (germline): KGHSH, LQKENI. The CDR3 consists of 15 residues. The CDR3 DNA is TGTGCCAGCTCACCAGGGGGCCTGAGCAATCAGCCCCAGCATTTT. As protein: CASSPGGLSNQPQHF.

The rearrangement links TRBV19 to TRBJ2-1; 12 bases line up with TRBD2. The germline V gene has CDR1 LNHDA and CDR2 SQIVND (reference sequence). The CDR3 has 16 amino acids. Trimming at V came to 2 bases and at J to 2 bases, leaving 1 base not matched to a gene. CDR3 in amino acids: CASSIRLAGAYNEQFF. CDR3 in DNA: TGTGCCAGTAGTATAAGACTAGCGGGAGCCTACAATGAGCAGTTCTTC.

V and J are TRBV5-4 and TRBJ2-1, with 8 bases matching TRBD2. Germline V gene lookup returns CDR1 SGHNT and CDR2 YYREEE (reference sequence). This CDR3 is built from 16 residues. V was pared by 4 bases and J by 4 bases, with 10 bases of the junction left unmatched. This chain's CDR3 is CASSAQAGVRYNEQFF. In DNA form, the CDR3 reads TGTGCCAGCAGCGCTCAAGCGGGAGTCCGTTACAATGAGCAGTTCTTC. The full variable domain, with the rest looked up from reference TRBV5-4 and TRBJ2-1, is ETGVTQSPTHLIKTRGQQVTLRCSSQSGHNTVSWYQQALGQGPQFIFQYYREEENGRGNFPPRFSGLQFPNYSSELNVNALELDDSALYLCASSAQAGVRYNEQFFGPGTRLTVL.

V is TRBV6-5 and J is TRBJ2-2; TRBD2 matches 7 bases. The CDR3 is 15 amino acids. V trimming: 6 bases; J trimming: 5 bases; junction bases outside the gene matches: 9. The germline gives CDR1 MNHEY, CDR2 SVGAGI. The CDR3 coding sequence is TGTGCCAGCAGCCTTTTGGTCGGGGGGACCGGGGAGCTGTTTTTT. Protein sequence: CASSLLVGGTGELFF.

The chain is built from TRBV6-5 and TRBJ2-7; possible D gene TRBD1, 5 bases. CDR3 size: 12 residues. Germline loops: CDR1 MNHEY, CDR2 SVGAGI. V lost 6 bases, J lost 4 bases, and 10 bases lay in between. The DNA of the CDR3 is TGTGCCAGCAGGGACAACTTATACGAGCAGTACTTC. Its protein is CASRDNLYEQYF.

The V call is TRBV9, the J call TRBJ2-1, with no clear D. The V end lost 3 bases, the J end lost 0 bases, and 10 bases lay between the germline ends. Germline values: CDR1 SGDLS, CDR2 YYNGEE. There are 15 residues in the CDR3. The CDR3 nucleotides read TGTGCCAGCAGCGAAACTCCTAGCTCCTACAATGAGCAGTTCTTC. Amino acid sequence: CASSETPSSYNEQFF.

The chain combines TRBV11-1 with TRBJ1-1, with TRBD1 as a possible D gene (5 bases). This CDR3 contains 14 residues. Germline values: CDR1 SGHAT, CDR2 FQDESV (reference sequence). Trimming removed 1 base from V and 3 bases from J, with 9 bases in between. The CDR3 is CASSLDRWDTEAFF. As DNA, the CDR3 is TGTGCCAGCAGCTTAGACAGGTGGGACACTGAAGCTTTCTTT.

The rearrangement joins TRBV4-1 to TRBJ1-3, with D tentatively TRBD1 (6 bases). CDR3 size: 16 residues. With 0 bases removed from V and 3 bases from J, the gap between germline ends came to 12 bases. CDR1 is MGHRA and CDR2 is YSYEKL in the germline V gene. CDR3 in DNA: TGCGCCAGCAGCCAAGAGGGTGGACAGATTGGAAACACCATATATTTT. Translation: CASSQEGGQIGNTIYF.

The gene calls are TRBV11-2 and TRBJ2-2, with TRBD2 matching over 9 bases. J gave up 7 bases and V 3 bases, and 12 bases lay outside the gene matches. Germline CDR1 and CDR2: SGHAT and FQNNGV. This CDR3 is 17 amino acids long. CDR3 in DNA: TGTGCCAGCAGCTTGGGGATCCTAGCGGGGCGGGGCGGGGAGCTGTTTTTT. This sequence encodes CASSLGILAGRGGELFF.

The rearrangement links TRBV28 to TRBJ2-3, with TRBD2 matching 10 bases. The CDR3 is 17 residues long. The V gene's germline CDR1 is MDHEN and CDR2 SYDVKM. V shed 1 base and J 1 base; nucleotides not matched to a gene: 5. CDR3 in amino acids: CASSLFLAGEGTDTQYF. DNA for the CDR3: TGTGCCAGCAGTTTATTTCTAGCGGGAGAGGGCACAGATACGCAGTATTTT. The full variable domain, in which reference TRBV28 and TRBJ2-3 provide the parts outside the CDR3, is DVKVTQSSRYLVKRTGEKVFLECVQDMDHENMFWYRQDPGLGLRLIYFSYDVKMKEKGDIPEGYSVSREKKERFSLILESASTNQTSMYLCASSLFLAGEGTDTQYFGPGTRLTVL.

The rearrangement uses TRBV30 and TRBJ2-1, with 9 nucleotides matching TRBD2. Germline V gene lookup returns CDR1 GTSNPN and CDR2 SVGIG (reference sequence). J lost 7 bases, V lost 4 bases, and 8 bases had no gene match. This CDR3 contains 14 residues. The CDR3 spells CAWNSVAGVNEQFF. In DNA, the CDR3 is TGTGCCTGGAACTCGGTAGCGGGAGTTAATGAGCAGTTCTTC.

This chain links TRBV9 with TRBJ2-1; no clear D gene. The CDR3 runs to 13 residues. V gave up 2 bases and J gave up 0 bases, with 3 bases separating them. In germline, CDR1 is SGDLS, CDR2 YYNGEE. The CDR3 sequence is CASSVNSYNEQFF. The CDR3 nucleotides read TGTGCCAGCAGCGTTAACTCCTACAATGAGCAGTTCTTC.

V is TRBV18 and J is TRBJ2-1; 8 nucleotides align to TRBD1. The CDR3 extends over 16 amino acids. Germline V CDR1 and CDR2: KGHSH, LQKENI. V lost 0 bases and J lost 4; bases outside the gene matches: 5. The CDR3 DNA sequence: TGTGCCAGCTCACCACCGGACAGGGCCACGTACAATGAGCAGTTCTTC. Its protein is CASSPPDRATYNEQFF.